Following are 8 T cell receptor beta chains from one sample sequenced in a study of molecular identifiers for immune sequencing clone quantification. In TCRdb, the PCR reads were re-called with MiXCR into one record per CDR3 protein. Here the sample spans under 600,000 distinct CDR3 sequences, around 23% being singletons. The sequencing input was naive CD8+ T cells from blood, with Jurkat cell RNA spiked in. Noted subset: FACS-sorted CD8+CD4-CCR7+CD45RA+ naive T cells. These receptors all come from a human donor in good health. Some libraries in this study had Jurkat cell RNA spiked in.

Details on this clonotype: Being one base from a much bigger clone, this may be a read error. J is TRBJ2-1 and V is TRBV30; D call uncertain. Per germline, CDR1 GTSNPN and CDR2 SVGIG (reference sequence). The CDR3 covers 13 residues. CDR3 region: CAWSRLTYNGQFF. The CDR3 region has the DNA TGTGCCTGGAGTCGACTCACTTACAATGGGCAGTTCTTC.

This clonotype was counted a few times. The chain combines TRBV5-6 with TRBJ2-7, with 11 bases that match TRBD2. The CDR3 spans 16 residues. After removal of 0 bases from V and 4 bases from J, the junction contained 6 bases not matched to a gene. Germline V gene lookup returns CDR1 SGHDT and CDR2 YYEEEE. The CDR3 DNA reads as TGTGCCAGCAGCTTGGAGGGACTAGCGGATCATTACGAGCAGTACTTC. Protein: CASSLEGLADHYEQYF. Full variable domain (remainder filled in from reference TRBV5-6 and TRBJ2-7): DAGVTQSPTHLIKTRGQQVTLRCSPKSGHDTVSWYQQALGQGPQFIFQYYEEEERQRGNFPDRFSGHQFPNYSSELNVNALLLGDSALYLCASSLEGLADHYEQYFGPGTRLTVT.

On this clonotype itself: A much larger clone lies a single base off, so this may be a read error. V and J are TRBV6-5 and TRBJ2-1, with D tentatively TRBD1 or TRBD2 (5 bases each). V was pared by 1 base and J by 9 bases, with 16 bases between. This CDR3 contains 15 residues. The germline CDR1 and CDR2 sequences are MNHEY and SVGAGI. The CDR3 is CASSYFGSPGGEQFF. For the CDR3, the DNA is TGTGCCAGCAGTTACTTTGGCTCCCCTGGGGGTGAGCAGTTCTTC.

On this clonotype: A much larger clone lies one base from this, so it may be a read error. The rearrangement links TRBV6-5 to TRBJ2-7; D gene unclear. The V and J ends lost 2 bases and 6 bases respectively, with 14 bases between them. The CDR3 has 14 residues. Germline V lookup: CDR1 MNHEY, CDR2 SVGAGI. In DNA form, the CDR3 reads TGTGCCAGCAGTTACGGATGGTGGGCAAGCGAGCAGTACTTC. Amino acid sequence: CASSYGWWASEQYF.

This clonotype was seen more than once but under ten times. The chain employs TRBV7-2 and TRBJ2-1, with unresolved D. V lost 5 bases and J lost 0, with 14 bases in between. The CDR3 sequence is 16 residues long. Germline loops: CDR1 SGHTA, CDR2 FQGNSA. Here the CDR3 DNA reads TGTGCCAGCAGCCCAAACACGTTCAGCTCCTACAATGAGCAGTTCTTC. Residues: CASSPNTFSSYNEQFF.

This clonotype was recorded a few times. This chain links TRBV20-1 with TRBJ2-7; D tentatively reads TRBD1 or TRBD2 (5 bases each). The CDR3 contains 15 residues. Trimming shortened V by 0 bases and J by 6 bases, and 18 bases separated the two germline ends. CDR1 and CDR2 from the germline V gene are DFQATT and SNEGSKA (reference sequence). In DNA, the CDR3 is TGCAGTGCTAGAGATCGGGCCTTAGGGACCCCCGAGCAGTACTTC. Translated, it gives CSARDRALGTPEQYF.

This rearrangement joins TRBV12-3 or TRBV12-4 to TRBJ1-6; D is ambiguous. This CDR3 comprises 15 residues. Trimming took off 3 bases at V and 10 bases at J, with 16 bases between the two ends. This chain's CDR3 is CASSFSETPGSPLHF. DNA for the CDR3: TGTGCCAGCAGTTTTTCAGAAACGCCTGGCTCACCCCTCCACTTT.

V gene TRBV19 combines with J gene TRBJ2-2; D possibly corresponds to TRBD1 (6 bases). The CDR3 has 13 amino acids. Germline V gene lookup returns CDR1 LNHDA and CDR2 SQIVND (reference sequence). V lost 7 bases to trimming and J lost 4 bases, with 10 bases between them. DNA of the CDR3: TGTGCCAGTAACGGACAGTTCACCGGGGAGCTGTTTTTT. Translating gives CASNGQFTGELFF.